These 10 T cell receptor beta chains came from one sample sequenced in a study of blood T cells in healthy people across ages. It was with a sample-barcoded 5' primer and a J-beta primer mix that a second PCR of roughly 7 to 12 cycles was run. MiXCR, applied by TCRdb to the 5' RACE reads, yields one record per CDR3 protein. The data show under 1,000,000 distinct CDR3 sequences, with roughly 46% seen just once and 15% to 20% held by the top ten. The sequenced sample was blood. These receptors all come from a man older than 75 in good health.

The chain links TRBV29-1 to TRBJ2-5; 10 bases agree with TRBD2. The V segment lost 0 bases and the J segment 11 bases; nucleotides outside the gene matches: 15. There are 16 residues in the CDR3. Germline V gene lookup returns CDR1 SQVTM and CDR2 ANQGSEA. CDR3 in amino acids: CSVEDSSSGRLYEQYF. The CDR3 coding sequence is TGCAGCGTTGAAGACTCGAGTAGCGGGAGGTTATATGAGCAGTACTTC.

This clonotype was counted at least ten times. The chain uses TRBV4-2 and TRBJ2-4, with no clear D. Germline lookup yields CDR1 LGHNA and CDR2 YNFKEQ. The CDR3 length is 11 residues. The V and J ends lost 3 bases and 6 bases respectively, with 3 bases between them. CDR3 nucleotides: TGTGCCAGCAGCCAGACAAACATTCAGTACTTC. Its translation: CASSQTNIQYF.

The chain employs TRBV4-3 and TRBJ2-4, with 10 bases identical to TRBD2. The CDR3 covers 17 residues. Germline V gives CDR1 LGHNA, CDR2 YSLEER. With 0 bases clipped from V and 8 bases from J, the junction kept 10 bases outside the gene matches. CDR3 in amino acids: CASSQDRLAGLGDIQYF. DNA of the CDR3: TGCGCCAGCAGCCAAGACAGACTAGCGGGCCTGGGAGACATTCAGTACTTC.

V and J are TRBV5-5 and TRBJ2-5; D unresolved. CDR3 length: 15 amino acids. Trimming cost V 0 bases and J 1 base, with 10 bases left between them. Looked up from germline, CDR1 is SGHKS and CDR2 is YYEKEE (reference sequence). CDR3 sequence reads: CASSLGSTSQETQYF. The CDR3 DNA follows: TGTGCCAGCAGCTTGGGCTCGACTTCCCAAGAGACCCAGTACTTC.

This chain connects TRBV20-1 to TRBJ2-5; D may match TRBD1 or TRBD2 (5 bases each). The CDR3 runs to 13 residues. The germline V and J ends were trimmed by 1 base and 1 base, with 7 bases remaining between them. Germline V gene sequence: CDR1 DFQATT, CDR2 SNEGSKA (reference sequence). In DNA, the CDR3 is TGCAGTGCTAGAGGGGGGAGCCAAGAGACCCAGTACTTC. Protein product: CSARGGSQETQYF.

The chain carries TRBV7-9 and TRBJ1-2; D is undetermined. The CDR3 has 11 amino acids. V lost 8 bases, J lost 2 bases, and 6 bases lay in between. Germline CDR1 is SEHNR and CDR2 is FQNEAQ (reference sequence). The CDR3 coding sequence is TGTGCCAGCGCCCCAAACTATGGCTACACCTTC. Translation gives CASAPNYGYTF. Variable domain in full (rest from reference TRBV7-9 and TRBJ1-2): DTGVSQNPRHKITKRGQNVTFRCDPISEHNRLYWYRQTLGQGPEFLTYFQNEAQLEKSRLLSDRFSAERPKGSFSTLEIQRTEQGDSAMYLCASAPNYGYTFGSGTRLTVV.

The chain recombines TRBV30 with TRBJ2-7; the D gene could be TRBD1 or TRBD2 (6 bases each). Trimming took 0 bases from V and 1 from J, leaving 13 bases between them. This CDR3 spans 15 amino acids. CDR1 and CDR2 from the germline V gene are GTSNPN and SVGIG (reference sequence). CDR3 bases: TGTGCCTGGAGTGTAGGGGGGACGGCATCCTACGAGCAGTACTTC. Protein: CAWSVGGTASYEQYF. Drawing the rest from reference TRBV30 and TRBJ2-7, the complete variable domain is SQTIHQWPATLVQPVGSPLSLECTVEGTSNPNLYWYRQAAGRGLQLLFYSVGIGQISSEVPQNLSASRPQDRQFILSSKKLLLSDSGFYLCAWSVGGTASYEQYFGPGTRLTVT.

The CDR3 bases are TGTGCCAGCAGTTTGATGGGTAAAGAGATCCAGTACTTC. Protein: CASSLMGKEIQYF. The chain recombines TRBV12-3 or TRBV12-4 with TRBJ2-7; no clear D gene. The CDR3 extends over 13 amino acids. Trimming removed 3 bases at V and 10 bases at J, with 16 bases between.

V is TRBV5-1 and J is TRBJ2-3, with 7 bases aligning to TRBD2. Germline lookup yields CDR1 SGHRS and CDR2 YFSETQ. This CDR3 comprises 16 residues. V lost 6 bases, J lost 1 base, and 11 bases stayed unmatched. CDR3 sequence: CASTTEGRGRTDTQYF. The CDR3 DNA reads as TGCGCCAGCACTACCGAGGGGAGGGGTCGCACAGATACGCAGTATTTT.

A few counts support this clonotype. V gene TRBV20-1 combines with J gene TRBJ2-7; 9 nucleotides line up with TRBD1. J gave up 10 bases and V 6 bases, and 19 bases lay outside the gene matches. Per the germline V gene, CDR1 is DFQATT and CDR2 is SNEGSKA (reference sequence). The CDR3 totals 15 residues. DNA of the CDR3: TGCAGTGCAGAGAGTGGGGACAGGGCTACTACGAGCCAGTACTTC. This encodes CSAESGDRATTSQYF.